This T cell receptor (beta chain) was documented in a study of blood T cell repertoires in COVID-19. The wider study: Samples representing acute and convalescent COVID-19 were sourced from the United States, Italy and Spain.

CDR3 size: 14 residues. V lost 4 bases, J lost 3 bases, and 3 bases stayed unmatched. Per the germline V gene, CDR1 is SGHRS and CDR2 is YFSETQ. Only in-frame clones appear in the TCRdb table, and some are missing; sequencing was by immunoSEQ multiplex PCR. In the table there are just under 350,000 clones, more than 70% of which are singletons. J is TRBJ2-5 and V is TRBV5-1; 10 bases align to TRBD2. Sequenced sample: peripheral blood. The clonotype comes from a woman aged 65 to 85 with COVID-19, enrolled during active disease. The CDR3 region is CASSGGTSEETQYF. The CDR3 nucleotides are TGCGCCAGCAGCGGCGGGACTAGCGAAGAGACCCAGTACTTC.